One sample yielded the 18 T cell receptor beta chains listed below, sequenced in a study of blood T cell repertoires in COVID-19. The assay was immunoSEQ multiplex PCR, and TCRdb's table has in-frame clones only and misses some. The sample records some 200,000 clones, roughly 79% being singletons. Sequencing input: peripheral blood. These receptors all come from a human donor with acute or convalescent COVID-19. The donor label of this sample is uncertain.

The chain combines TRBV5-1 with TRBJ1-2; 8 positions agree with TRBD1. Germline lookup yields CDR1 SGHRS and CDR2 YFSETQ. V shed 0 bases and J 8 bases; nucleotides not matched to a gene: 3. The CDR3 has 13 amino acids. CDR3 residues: CASSLGQGRGYTF. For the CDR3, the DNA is TGCGCCAGCAGCTTGGGACAGGGGAGAGGCTACACCTTC.

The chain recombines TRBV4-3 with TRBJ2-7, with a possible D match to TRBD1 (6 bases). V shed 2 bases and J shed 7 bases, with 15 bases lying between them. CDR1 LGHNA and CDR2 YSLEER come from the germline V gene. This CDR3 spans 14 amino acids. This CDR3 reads CASSQFLTGFEQYF. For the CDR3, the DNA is TGCGCCAGCAGCCAATTCCTCACAGGGTTTGAGCAGTACTTC.

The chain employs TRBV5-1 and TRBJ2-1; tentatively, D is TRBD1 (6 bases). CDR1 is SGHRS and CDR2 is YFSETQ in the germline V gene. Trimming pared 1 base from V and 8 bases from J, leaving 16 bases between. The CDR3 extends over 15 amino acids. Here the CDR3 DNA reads TGCGCCAGCAGCTTGTGGGGGCGGCTTGTCGATGAGCAGTTCTTC. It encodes CASSLWGRLVDEQFF.

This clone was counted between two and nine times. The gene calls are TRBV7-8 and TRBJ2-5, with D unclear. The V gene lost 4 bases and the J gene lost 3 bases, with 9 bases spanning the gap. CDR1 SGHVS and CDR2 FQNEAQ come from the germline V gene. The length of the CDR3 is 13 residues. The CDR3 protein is CASSYDMEETQYF. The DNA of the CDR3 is TGTGCCAGCAGCTATGACATGGAAGAGACCCAGTACTTC.

CDR3 DNA sequence: TGTGCCAGCAGCCTTCGGGGGGAGAGCTCTGGAAACACCATATATTTT. Its protein product is CASSLRGESSGNTIYF. This rearrangement joins TRBV9 to TRBJ1-3; a weak D match, TRBD1 (5 bases). Between the trimmed V and J ends, which lost 4 bases and 0 bases, there was a span of 14 bases. The CDR3 extends over 16 amino acids. Germline V gives CDR1 SGDLS, CDR2 YYNGEE.

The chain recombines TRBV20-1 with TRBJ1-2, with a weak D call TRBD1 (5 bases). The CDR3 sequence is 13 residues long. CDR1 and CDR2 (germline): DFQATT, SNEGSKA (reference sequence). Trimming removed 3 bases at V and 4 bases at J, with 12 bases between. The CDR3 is CSASLREGYGYTF. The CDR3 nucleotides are TGCAGTGCTAGTCTCAGGGAAGGCTATGGCTACACCTTC.

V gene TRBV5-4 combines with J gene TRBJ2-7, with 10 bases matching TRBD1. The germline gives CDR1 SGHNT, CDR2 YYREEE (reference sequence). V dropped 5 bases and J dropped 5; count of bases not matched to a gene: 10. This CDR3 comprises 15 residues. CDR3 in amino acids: CASSHPGQGNHEQYF. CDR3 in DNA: TGTGCCAGCAGTCATCCGGGACAGGGGAATCACGAGCAGTACTTC.

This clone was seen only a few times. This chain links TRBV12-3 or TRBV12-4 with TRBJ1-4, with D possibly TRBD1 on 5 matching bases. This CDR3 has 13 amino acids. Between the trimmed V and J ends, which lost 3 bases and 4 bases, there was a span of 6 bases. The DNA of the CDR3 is TGTGCCAGCAGTTTCAGGGATAATGAAAAACTGTTTTTT. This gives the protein CASSFRDNEKLFF.

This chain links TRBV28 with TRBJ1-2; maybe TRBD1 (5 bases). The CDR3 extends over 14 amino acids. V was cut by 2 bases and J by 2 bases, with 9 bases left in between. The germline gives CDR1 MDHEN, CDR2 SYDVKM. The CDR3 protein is CASSLDGANYGYTF. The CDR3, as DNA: TGTGCCAGCAGTTTAGATGGGGCGAACTATGGCTACACCTTC.

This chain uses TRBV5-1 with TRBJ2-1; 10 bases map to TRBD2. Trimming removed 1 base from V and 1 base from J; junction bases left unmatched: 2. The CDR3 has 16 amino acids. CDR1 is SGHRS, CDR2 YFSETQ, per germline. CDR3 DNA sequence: TGCGCCAGCAGCTTGTCTAGCGGGAGATCCTACAATGAGCAGTTCTTC. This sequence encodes CASSLSSGRSYNEQFF.

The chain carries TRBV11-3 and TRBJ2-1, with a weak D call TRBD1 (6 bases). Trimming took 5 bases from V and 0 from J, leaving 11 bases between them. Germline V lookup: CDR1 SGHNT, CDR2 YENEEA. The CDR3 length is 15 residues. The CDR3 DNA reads TGTGCCAGCAGCCCAGCAGGGGACTCCTACAATGAGCAGTTCTTC. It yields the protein CASSPAGDSYNEQFF.

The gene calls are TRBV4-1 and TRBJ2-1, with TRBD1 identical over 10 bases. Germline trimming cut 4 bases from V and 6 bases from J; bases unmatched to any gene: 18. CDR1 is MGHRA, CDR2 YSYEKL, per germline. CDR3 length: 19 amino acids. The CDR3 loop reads CASSRWTGGLKSGTNEQFF. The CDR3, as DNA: TGCGCCAGCAGCCGATGGACAGGGGGGCTTAAAAGCGGAACCAATGAGCAGTTCTTC.

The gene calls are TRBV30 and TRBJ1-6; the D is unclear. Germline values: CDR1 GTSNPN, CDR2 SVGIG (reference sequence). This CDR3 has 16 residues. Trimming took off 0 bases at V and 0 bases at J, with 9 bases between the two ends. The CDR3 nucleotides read TGTGCCTGGAGTGTAGGAGGGAGCTCCTATAATTCACCCCTCCACTTT. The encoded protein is CAWSVGGSSYNSPLHF.

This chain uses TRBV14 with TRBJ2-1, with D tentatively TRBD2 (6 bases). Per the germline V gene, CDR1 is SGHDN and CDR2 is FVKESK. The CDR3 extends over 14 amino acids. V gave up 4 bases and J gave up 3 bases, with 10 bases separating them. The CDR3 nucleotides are TGTGCCAGCAGCCTTTTAGCGGTCTACAATGAGCAGTTCTTC. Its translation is CASSLLAVYNEQFF.

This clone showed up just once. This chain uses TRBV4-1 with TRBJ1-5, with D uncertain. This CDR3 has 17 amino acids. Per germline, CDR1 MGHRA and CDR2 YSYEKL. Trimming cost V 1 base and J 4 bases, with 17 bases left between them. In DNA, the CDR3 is TGCGCCAGCAGCCAAGGGGCCGTGCGAGGGTTAAATCAGCCCCAGCATTTT. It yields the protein CASSQGAVRGLNQPQHF.

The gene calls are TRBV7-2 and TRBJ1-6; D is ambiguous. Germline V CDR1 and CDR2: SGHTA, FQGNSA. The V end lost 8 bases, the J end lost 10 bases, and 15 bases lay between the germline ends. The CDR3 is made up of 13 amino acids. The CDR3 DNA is TGTGCCAGCGCCCCCTCCGTCGGGTCACCCCTCCACTTT. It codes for CASAPSVGSPLHF.

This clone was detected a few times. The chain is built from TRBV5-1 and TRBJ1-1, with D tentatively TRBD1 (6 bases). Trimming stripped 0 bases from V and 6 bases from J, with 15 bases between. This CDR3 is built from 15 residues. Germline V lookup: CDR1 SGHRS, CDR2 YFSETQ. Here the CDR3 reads CASSLEGGARAEAFF. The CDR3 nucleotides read TGCGCCAGCAGCTTGGAAGGGGGGGCTAGAGCTGAAGCTTTCTTT. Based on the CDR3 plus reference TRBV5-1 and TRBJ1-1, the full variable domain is KAGVTQTPRYLIKTRGQQVTLSCSPISGHRSVSWYQQTPGQGLQFLFEYFSETQRNKGNFPGRFSGRQFSNSRSEMNVSTLELGDSALYLCASSLEGGARAEAFFGQGTRLTVV.

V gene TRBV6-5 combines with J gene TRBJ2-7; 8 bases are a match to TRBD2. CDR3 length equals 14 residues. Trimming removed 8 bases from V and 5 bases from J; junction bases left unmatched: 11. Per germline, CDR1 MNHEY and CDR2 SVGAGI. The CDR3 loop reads CASGPGTRSNEQYF. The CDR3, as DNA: TGTGCCAGCGGGCCAGGGACTAGGTCAAACGAGCAGTACTTC.